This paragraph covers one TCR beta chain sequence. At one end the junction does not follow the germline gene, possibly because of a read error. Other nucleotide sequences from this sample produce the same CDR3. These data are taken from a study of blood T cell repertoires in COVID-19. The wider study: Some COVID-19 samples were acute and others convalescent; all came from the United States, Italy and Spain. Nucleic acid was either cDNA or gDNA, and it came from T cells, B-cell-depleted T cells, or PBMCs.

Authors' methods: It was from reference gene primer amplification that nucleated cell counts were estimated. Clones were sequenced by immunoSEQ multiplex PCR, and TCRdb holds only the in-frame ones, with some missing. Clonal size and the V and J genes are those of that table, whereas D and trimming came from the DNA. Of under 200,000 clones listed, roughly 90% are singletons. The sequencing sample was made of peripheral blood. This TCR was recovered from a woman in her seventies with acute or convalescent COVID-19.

The CDR3 spells CAWSVATSSGANVLTF. The CDR3 region has the DNA TGCGCCTGGAGTGTTGCCACCAGCTCTGGGGCCAACGTCCTGACTTTC. The V and J genes are TRBV30 and TRBJ2-6; no clear D gene. In germline, CDR1 is GTSNPN, CDR2 SVGIG (reference sequence). The CDR3 extends over 16 amino acids.